This T cell receptor beta chain appears in the sequencing data of a study of cytomegalovirus exposure and HLA in healthy donors. Amplification used 60 Vbeta primers and 13 Jbeta primers. The table came from immunoSEQ multiplex PCR; TCRdb's copy has only in-frame clones and leaves some out. Of about 150,000 clones in the sample, 65% to 85% were seen once. Germline V CDR1 and CDR2: LGHNA, YSLEER. The CDR3 covers 15 residues. V was pared by 4 bases and J by 2 bases, with 15 bases between. Sequenced input: PBMCs. This clonotype originated in a middle-aged woman in good health and CMV-seropositive. J is TRBJ2-7 and V is TRBV4-3; no definite D call. CDR3 residues: CASSPTRWLTYEQYF. DNA of the CDR3: TGCGCCAGCAGCCCGACGCGGTGGCTTACCTACGAGCAGTACTTC.